The source of this TCR beta chain is a study of CD8+CD57+ T cells in acquired aplastic anemia (dated by TCRdb to 2016 to 2019). With regard to the full study: Extracted DNA from sorted CD4+ and CD8+ cells averaged about 3 ug, ranging from roughly 0.17 to 27.4 ug. A CD8+CD57+ expansion meant a frequency higher than the mean frequency seen in healthy subjects.

Study-wide findings and limitations: Patients and healthy controls showed no significant difference in CD8+ Simpson's diversity (P=0.060). Approximately 31 CD8+ CDR3 sequences were found in both patients and controls but appeared to be highly expressed in patients and within the immunodominant clones of the patients.

This clonotype was seen at least ten times. This clone's antigen is unknown. Base-call qualities are not available, and no considerably larger clone is one nucleotide away. TCR beta VDJ combination and CDR3 sequence profiling used genomic DNA as the template. An Illumina HiSeq 2000 was the platform used for TCR repertoire sequencing. The study's processing was this. TRBV/TRBJ rearrangement plots, CDR3 size and DJ length profiles, and Simpson's diversity index were used to evaluate the repertoires. The immunodominant clone was defined as the most abundant DNA sequence in deep sequencing data. CDR3 amino acid sequences were checked for sharing between subjects and were compared against published repertoires and the VDJdb database. TCRdb reanalyzed the raw reads on its own, using fastp at Q25 for trimming and MiXCR for clone calling, and kept in-frame beta chains. Merged by CDR3 protein, the rows form single entries marked with the most common genes and DNA. TCRdb, not the authors, supplied the V and J calls. This sample is represented by about 160,000 distinct CDR3 sequences; around 43% of them were singletons. The top ten clones comprise roughly 2.9% of the sample.

Flow cytometry had shown CD8+CD57+ cell expansion in the patients selected for sequencing. Severe acquired aplastic anemia was diagnosed in all patients according to International Study of Aplastic Anemia and Agranulocytosis and Camitta criteria. Patients had received no therapy at the time of blood sampling. The study deep-sequenced TCR repertoires of sorted CD4+ and CD8+ blood T cells from severe aplastic anemia patients and healthy subjects. Patients were enrolled in the USA under clinicaltrials.gov protocols 00001620, 01623167, 00001397, 00071045, 00081523 and 00961064. Ficoll-Paque density gradient centrifugation was used to isolate peripheral blood mononuclear cells. Before DNA extraction, CD4+ and CD8+ T cells were sorted with FACS or magnetic beads. The junction shows trimming of 2 bases on V and 2 bases on J, and the gene matches do not reach 2 bases of it. Including cysteine and phenylalanine, the CDR3 has 14 amino acids. The only DNA kept is the CDR3, 42 bases in frame from the first base. CDR1 MNHEY and CDR2 SVGAGI were looked up in the germline V gene.

Input material: sorted CD4+, CD8+, or CD8+CD57+ T cells (not recorded which) from PBMCs. The origin of this receptor is a human donor with aplastic anemia. The sequence joins TRBV6-5 to TRBJ1-1, and 7 bases in between align with TRBD1. This receptor has the CDR3 CASSYGTANTEAFF. The base sequence is TGTGCCAGCAGTTACGGGACAGCAAACACTGAAGCTTTCTTT.